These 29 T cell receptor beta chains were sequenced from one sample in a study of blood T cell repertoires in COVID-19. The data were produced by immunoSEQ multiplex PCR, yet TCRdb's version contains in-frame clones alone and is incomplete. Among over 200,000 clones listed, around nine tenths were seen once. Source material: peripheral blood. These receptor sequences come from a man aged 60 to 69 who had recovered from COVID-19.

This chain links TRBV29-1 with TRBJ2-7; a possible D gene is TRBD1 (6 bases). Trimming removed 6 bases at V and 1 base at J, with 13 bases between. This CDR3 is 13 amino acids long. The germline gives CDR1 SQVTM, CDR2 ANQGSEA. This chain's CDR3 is CSVGQTASYEQYF. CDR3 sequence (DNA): TGCAGCGTCGGACAGACCGCATCCTACGAGCAGTACTTC.

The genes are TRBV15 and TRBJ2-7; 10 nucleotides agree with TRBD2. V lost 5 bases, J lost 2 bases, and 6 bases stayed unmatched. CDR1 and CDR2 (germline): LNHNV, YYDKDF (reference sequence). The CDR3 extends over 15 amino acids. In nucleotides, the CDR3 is TGTGCCACCAGCCCTAGCGGGAGTACGGCCTACGAGCAGTACTTC. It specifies CATSPSGSTAYEQYF.

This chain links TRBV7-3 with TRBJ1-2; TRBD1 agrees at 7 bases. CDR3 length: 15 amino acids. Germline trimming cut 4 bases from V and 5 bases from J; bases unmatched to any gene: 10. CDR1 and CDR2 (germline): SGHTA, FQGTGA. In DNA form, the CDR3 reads TGTGCCAGCAGCTCTCAGACAGGGCCCTTGTATGGCTACACCTTC. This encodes CASSSQTGPLYGYTF.

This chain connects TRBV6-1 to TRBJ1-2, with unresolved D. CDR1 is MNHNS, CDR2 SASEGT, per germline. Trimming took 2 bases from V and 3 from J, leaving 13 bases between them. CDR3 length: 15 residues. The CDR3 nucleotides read TGTGCCAGCAGTGAAACTCCCCACGACTACTATGGCTACACCTTC. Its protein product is CASSETPHDYYGYTF.

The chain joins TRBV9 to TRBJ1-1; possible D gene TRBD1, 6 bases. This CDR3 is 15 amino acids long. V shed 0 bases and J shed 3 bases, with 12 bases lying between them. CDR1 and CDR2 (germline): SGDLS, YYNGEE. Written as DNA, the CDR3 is TGTGCCAGCAGCGTAGCTACAGGGAGGGACACTGAAGCTTTCTTT. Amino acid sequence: CASSVATGRDTEAFF.

The CDR3 sequence is CASRPAGQTNYGYTF. CDR3 nucleotides: TGTGCCAGCAGACCCGCGGGACAGACTAACTATGGCTACACCTTC. This chain links TRBV7-9 with TRBJ1-2; 7 bases are shared with TRBD1. V dropped 6 bases and J dropped 0; count of bases not matched to a gene: 7. The germline V gene encodes CDR1 SEHNR and CDR2 FQNEAQ (reference sequence). CDR3 length equals 15 residues.

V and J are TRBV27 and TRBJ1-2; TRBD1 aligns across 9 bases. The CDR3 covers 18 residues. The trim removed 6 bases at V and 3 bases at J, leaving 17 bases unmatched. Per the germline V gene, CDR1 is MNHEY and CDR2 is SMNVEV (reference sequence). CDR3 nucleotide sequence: TGTGCCAGCAGGTCCCTGGGTAAATCACAGGGGGCTGACTATGGCTACACCTTC. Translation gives CASRSLGKSQGADYGYTF.

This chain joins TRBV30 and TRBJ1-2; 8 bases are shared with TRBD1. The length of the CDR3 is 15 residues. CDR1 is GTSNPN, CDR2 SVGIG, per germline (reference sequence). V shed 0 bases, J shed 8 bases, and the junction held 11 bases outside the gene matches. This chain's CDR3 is CAWSVRGTGFEGYTF. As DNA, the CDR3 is TGTGCCTGGAGTGTACGGGGGACAGGTTTTGAAGGCTACACCTTC.

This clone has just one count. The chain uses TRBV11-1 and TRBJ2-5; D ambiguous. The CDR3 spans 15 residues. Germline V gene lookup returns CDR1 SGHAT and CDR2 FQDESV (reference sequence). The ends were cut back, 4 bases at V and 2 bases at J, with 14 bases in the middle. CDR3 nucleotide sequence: TGTGCCAGCAGCTCCCGAGAGACTGGACAAGAGACCCAGTACTTC. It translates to CASSSRETGQETQYF.

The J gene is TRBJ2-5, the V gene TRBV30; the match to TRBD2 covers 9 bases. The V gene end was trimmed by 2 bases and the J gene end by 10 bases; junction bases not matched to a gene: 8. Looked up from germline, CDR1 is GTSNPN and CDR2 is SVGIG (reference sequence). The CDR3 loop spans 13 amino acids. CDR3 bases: TGTGCCTGGAGTCCCGGGACTAGCATAGTCCAGTACTTC. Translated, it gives CAWSPGTSIVQYF.

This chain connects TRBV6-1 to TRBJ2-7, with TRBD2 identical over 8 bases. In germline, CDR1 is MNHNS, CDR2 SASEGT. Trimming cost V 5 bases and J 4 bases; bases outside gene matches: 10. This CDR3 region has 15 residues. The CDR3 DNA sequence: TGTGCCAGCAGTTCCCCCGGACTAGCTAATTACGAGCAGTACTTC. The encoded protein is CASSSPGLANYEQYF.

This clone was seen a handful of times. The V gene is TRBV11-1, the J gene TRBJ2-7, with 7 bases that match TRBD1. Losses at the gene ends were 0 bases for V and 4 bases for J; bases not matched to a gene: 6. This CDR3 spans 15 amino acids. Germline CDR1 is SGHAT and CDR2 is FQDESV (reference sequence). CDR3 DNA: TGTGCCAGCAGCTTAGCGCCAGGGGGTCAGTACGAGCAGTACTTC. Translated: CASSLAPGGQYEQYF.

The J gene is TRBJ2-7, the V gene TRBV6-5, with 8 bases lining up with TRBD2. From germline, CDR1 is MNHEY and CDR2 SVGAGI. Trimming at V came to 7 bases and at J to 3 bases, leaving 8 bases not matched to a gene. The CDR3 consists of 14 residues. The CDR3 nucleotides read TGTGCCAGCACAGGGACTAGAGGTTTCTACGAGCAGTACTTC. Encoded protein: CASTGTRGFYEQYF.

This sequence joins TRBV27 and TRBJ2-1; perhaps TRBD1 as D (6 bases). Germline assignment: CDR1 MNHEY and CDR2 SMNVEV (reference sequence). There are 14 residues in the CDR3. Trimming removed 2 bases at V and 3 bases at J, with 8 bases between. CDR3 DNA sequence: TGTGCCAGCAGTTTAAAACAGGGCTACAATGAGCAGTTCTTC. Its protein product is CASSLKQGYNEQFF.

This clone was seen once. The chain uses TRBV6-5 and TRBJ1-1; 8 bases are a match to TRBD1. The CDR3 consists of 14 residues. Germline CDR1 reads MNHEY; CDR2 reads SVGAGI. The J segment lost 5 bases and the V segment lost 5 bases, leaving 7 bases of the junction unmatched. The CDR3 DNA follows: TGTGCCAGCAGTCTCCGGACAGGGTGGACTGAAGCTTTCTTT. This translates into CASSLRTGWTEAFF.

CDR3 sequence (DNA): TGTGCCAGCAGGACAGGCTACAATCAGCCCCAGCATTTT. This sequence encodes CASRTGYNQPQHF. The gene calls are TRBV6-5 and TRBJ1-5, with D possibly TRBD1 on 6 matching bases. CDR1 MNHEY and CDR2 SVGAGI come from the germline V gene. This CDR3 is 13 amino acids long. V was clipped by 6 bases and J by 3 bases, with 9 bases between them.

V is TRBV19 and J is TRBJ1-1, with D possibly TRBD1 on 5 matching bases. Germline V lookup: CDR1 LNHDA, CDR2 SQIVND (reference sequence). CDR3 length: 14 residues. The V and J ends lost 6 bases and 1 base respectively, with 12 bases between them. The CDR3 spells CASRVTETNTEAFF. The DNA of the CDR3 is TGTGCCAGTAGGGTGACAGAAACGAACACTGAAGCTTTCTTT.

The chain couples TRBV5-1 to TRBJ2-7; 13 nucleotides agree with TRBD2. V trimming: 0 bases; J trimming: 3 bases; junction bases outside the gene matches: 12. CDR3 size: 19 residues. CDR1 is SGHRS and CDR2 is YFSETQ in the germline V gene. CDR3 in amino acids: CASSLAGSVRTSGSYEQYF. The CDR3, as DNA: TGCGCCAGCAGCTTGGCCGGCTCCGTAAGGACTAGCGGGAGCTACGAGCAGTACTTC.

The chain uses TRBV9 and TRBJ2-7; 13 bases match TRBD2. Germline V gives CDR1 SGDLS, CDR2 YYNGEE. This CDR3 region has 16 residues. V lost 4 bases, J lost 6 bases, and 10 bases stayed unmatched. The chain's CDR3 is CASSSGLAGAPLEQYF. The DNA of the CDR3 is TGTGCCAGCAGCAGCGGACTAGCGGGGGCCCCACTCGAGCAGTACTTC.

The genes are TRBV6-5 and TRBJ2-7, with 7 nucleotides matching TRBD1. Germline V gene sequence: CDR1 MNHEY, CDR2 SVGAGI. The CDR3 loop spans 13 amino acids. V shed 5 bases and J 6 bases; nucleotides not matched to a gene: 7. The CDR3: CASSLITGVEQYF. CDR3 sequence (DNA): TGTGCCAGCAGTCTAATCACAGGGGTCGAGCAGTACTTC.

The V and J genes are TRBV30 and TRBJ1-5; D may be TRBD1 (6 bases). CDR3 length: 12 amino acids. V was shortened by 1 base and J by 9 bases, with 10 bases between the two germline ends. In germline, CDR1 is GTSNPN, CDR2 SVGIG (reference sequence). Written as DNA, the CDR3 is TGTGCCTGGAGTGGGACAGCTTGGCCCCAGCATTTT. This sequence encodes CAWSGTAWPQHF.

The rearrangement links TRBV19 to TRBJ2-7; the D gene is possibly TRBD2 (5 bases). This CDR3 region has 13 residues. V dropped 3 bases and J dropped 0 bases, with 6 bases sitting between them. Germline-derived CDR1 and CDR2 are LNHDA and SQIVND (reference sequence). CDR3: CASSMRVSYEQYF. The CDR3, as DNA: TGTGCCAGTAGTATGAGGGTCTCCTACGAGCAGTACTTC.

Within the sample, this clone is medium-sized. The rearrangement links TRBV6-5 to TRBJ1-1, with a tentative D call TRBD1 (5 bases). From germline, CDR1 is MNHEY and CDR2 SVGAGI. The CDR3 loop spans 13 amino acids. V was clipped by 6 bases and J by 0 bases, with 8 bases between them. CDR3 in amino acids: CASRKGMNTEAFF. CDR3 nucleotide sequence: TGTGCCAGCAGAAAGGGGATGAACACTGAAGCTTTCTTT.

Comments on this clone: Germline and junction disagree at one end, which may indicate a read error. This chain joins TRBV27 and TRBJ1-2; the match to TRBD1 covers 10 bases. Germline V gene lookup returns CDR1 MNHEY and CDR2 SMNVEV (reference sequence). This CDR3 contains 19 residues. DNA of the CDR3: TGTGCCAGCAGCGCCCGCGGACAATGGAGACAGGGGGCTAACTCTGGCTACACCTTC. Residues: CASSARGQWRQGANSGYTF.

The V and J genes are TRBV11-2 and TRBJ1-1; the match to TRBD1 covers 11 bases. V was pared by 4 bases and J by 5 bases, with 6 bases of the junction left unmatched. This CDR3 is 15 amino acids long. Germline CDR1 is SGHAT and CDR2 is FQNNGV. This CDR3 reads CASSYRTGGRTEAFF. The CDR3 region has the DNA TGTGCCAGCAGCTACCGGACAGGGGGCAGGACTGAAGCTTTCTTT.

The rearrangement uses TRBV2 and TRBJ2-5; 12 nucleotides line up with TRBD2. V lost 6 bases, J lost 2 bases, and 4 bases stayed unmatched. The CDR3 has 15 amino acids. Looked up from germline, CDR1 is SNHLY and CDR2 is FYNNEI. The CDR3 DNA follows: TGTGCCAGCAGCCAACTAGCGGGGGGACAAGAGACCCAGTACTTC. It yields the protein CASSQLAGGQETQYF.

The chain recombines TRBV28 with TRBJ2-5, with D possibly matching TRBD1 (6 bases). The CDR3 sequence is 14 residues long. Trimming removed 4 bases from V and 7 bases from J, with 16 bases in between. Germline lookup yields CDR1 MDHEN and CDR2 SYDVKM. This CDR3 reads CASSSLRDKGTQYF. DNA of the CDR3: TGTGCCAGCAGTTCACTCCGGGACAAGGGGACCCAGTACTTC.

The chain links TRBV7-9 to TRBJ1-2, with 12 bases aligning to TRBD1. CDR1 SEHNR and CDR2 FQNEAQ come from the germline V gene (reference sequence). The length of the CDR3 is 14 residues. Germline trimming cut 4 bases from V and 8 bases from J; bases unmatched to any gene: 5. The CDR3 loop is CASSSGQGASGYTF. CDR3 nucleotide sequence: TGTGCCAGCAGCTCGGGACAGGGGGCCTCAGGCTACACCTTC.

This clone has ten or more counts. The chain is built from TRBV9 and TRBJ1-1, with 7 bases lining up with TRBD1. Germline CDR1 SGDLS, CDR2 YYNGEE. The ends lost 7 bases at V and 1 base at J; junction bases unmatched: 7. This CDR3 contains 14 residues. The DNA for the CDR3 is TGTGCCAGCGGAGGGGGCGGTGGGAACACTGAAGCTTTCTTT. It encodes CASGGGGGNTEAFF.